The clone carrying this TCR beta chain was seen only a few times. A second roughly 6 to 12 cycle PCR used barcoded and J-beta primers. All cDNA molecules were each tagged by a template-switch adaptor with 12 random nucleotides. TCRdb passed the 5' RACE reads through MiXCR, listing each CDR3 protein once. The repertoire includes some 1.5 million distinct CDR3 sequences, roughly 43% of them detected once, and around 4% sits in the top ten. The CDR3 has 16 residues. The junction had 9 bases not matched to a gene; V was cut back by 5 bases and J by 2 bases. This sample is part of a study of blood T cells in healthy people across ages.

The material sequenced was blood. The chain is built from TRBV12-3 or TRBV12-4 and TRBJ2-3, with 8 bases matching TRBD1. The sequence was collected from a woman younger than 35 in good health. CDR3 coding DNA: TGTGCCAGCAGTCCAGGACAGGGAATGCCCACAGATACGCAGTATTTT. Amino acids: CASSPGQGMPTDTQYF.